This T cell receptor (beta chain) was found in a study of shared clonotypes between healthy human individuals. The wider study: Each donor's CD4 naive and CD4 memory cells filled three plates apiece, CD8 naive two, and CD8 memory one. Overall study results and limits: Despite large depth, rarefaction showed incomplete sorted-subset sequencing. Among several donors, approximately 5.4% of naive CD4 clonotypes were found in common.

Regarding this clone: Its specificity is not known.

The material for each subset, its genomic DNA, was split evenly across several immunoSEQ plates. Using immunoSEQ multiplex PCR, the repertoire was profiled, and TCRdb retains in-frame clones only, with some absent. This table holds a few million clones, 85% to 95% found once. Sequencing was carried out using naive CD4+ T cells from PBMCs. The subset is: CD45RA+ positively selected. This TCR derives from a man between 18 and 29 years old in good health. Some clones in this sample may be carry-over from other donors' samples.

CDR3 sequence: CASSVEDTDTQYF. As DNA, the CDR3 is TGTGCCAGCAGTGTGGAGGATACAGATACGCAGTATTTT. The rearrangement joins TRBV2 to TRBJ2-3; TRBD2 might be the D (5 bases). V dropped 4 bases and J dropped 3 bases, with 8 bases sitting between them. This CDR3 is 13 amino acids long. Per the germline V gene, CDR1 is SNHLY and CDR2 is FYNNEI.